The rows below give T cell receptor beta chains drawn from one sample of a study of blood T cells in healthy people across ages. TCRdb re-called the 5' RACE reads with MiXCR, one entry per CDR3 protein. The repertoire holds about 730,000 distinct CDR3 sequences, with roughly two fifths as singletons. Sequencing used blood. These receptors all come from a woman aged 55-69 years in good health. The CDR3 runs from the conserved cysteine through the conserved F or W. The D gene is left open where the match is weak. Clone size, where shown, is once, few, many, or a class for clones that have expanded.

D gene,clone size,J gene,V gene,CDR3 DNA,CDR3 protein
NA,NA,TRBJ1-1,TRBV20-1,TGCAGTGCTAGAGATCAGCGGAGGGTGGGGGCAATGGCGAACACTGAAGCTTTCTTT,CSARDQRRVGAMANTEAFF
TRBD2,few,TRBJ2-2,TRBV10-3,TGTGCCATCACCGGGACTAGCGGGCAGAAGAACACCGGGGAGCTGTTTTTT,CAITGTSGQKNTGELFF
NA,NA,TRBJ2-2,TRBV7-7,TGTGCCAGCAGCGCCTTGGGGACCGGGGAGCTGTTTTTT,CASSALGTGELFF
NA,NA,TRBJ2-4,TRBV12-3/TRBV12-4,TGTGCCAGCAGTTTAAGGAGCAAAAACATTCAGTACTTC,CASSLRSKNIQYF
TRBD1,many,TRBJ2-1,TRBV6-2/TRBV6-3,TGTGCCAGCAGTTCCATACCGGGACAGGGTAGTAATGAGCAGTTCTTC,CASSSIPGQGSNEQFF
NA,NA,TRBJ2-1,TRBV5-1,TGCGCCAGCAGCCCTAGCGTTGGCTATGAGCAGTTCTTC,CASSPSVGYEQFF
NA,many,TRBJ2-6,TRBV29-1,TGCAGCGGGGGGGCCCGGGACCCTTTTGGGGCCAACGTCCTGACTTTC,CSGGARDPFGANVLTF
NA,NA,TRBJ1-6,TRBV6-5,TGTGCCAGCAGTTACTCGATCGGGACGGCCGGTTCACCCCTCCACTTT,CASSYSIGTAGSPLHF
TRBD1,NA,TRBJ2-5,TRBV29-1,TGCAGCGTATCCGGGACAGATCAAGAGACCCAGTACTTC,CSVSGTDQETQYF
TRBD2,NA,TRBJ2-1,TRBV11-2,TGTGCCAGCAGCTCATTAGCGGGAAGGTATGAGCAGTTCTTC,CASSSLAGRYEQFF
TRBD1,NA,TRBJ1-1,TRBV6-2/TRBV6-3,TGTGCCAGCAGTTACAGGGGGACAGTGAACACTGAAGCTTTCTTT,CASSYRGTVNTEAFF
NA,few,TRBJ1-1,TRBV25-1,TGTGCCAGCAGTGAACTGGCGGCCGAGGGTGAAGCTTTCTTT,CASSELAAEGEAFF
NA,NA,TRBJ2-7,TRBV7-9,TGTGCCAGCACGAGGCAAGTCTACAATGAGCAGTACTTC,CASTRQVYNEQYF
TRBD1,NA,TRBJ1-2,TRBV13,TGTGCCAGCAGGACCCAGGGGGCCCTCTATGGCTACACCTTC,CASRTQGALYGYTF
NA,many,TRBJ2-5,TRBV28,TGTGCCAGCAGCTGGCCTGACAACCTCCAAGAGACCCAGTACTTC,CASSWPDNLQETQYF
NA,NA,TRBJ1-5,TRBV12-3/TRBV12-4,TGTGCCAGCAGTTTAGTTGGGTCGTTCAATCAGCCCCAGCATTTT,CASSLVGSFNQPQHF
NA,NA,TRBJ1-5,TRBV20-1,TGCAGTGCTAGGTTTCAGGGTCGTTGGGATCAGCCCCAGCATTTT,CSARFQGRWDQPQHF
NA,few,TRBJ2-4,TRBV6-2/TRBV6-3,TGTGCCAGCAGTTACGCACCCGGGGCCAAAAACATTCAGTACTTC,CASSYAPGAKNIQYF
TRBD1,NA,TRBJ2-5,TRBV4-1,TGCGCCAGCAGCCAAGATCGGCCGGGACAGGCACAAGAGACCCAGTACTTC,CASSQDRPGQAQETQYF
NA,few,TRBJ2-7,TRBV4-1,TGCGCCAGCAGCCAAGATGGGCAGGGCTACGAGCAGTACTTC,CASSQDGQGYEQYF
NA,NA,TRBJ1-6,TRBV20-1,TGCAGTGCTGGCTACGGGACGGATAATTCACCCCTCCACTTT,CSAGYGTDNSPLHF
NA,few,TRBJ2-3,TRBV7-2,TGTGCCAGCAGCTTGTGGAGAGGAGTTGGCACAGATACGCAGTATTTT,CASSLWRGVGTDTQYF
NA,few,TRBJ2-7,TRBV2,TGTGCCAGCACGGAGCAGGGTCACGAGCAGTACTTC,CASTEQGHEQYF
NA,few,TRBJ2-7,TRBV28,TGTGCCAGCAGTCTCCATCAGGGGCTCTCCTACGAGCAGTACTTC,CASSLHQGLSYEQYF
NA,few,TRBJ2-1,TRBV21-1,TGTGCCAGCAGCAAAGTTGTGGGAACCAATGAGCAGTTCTTC,CASSKVVGTNEQFF
NA,many,TRBJ2-1,TRBV11-2,TGTGCCAGCAGCTTTTCCCTAGCCGGCAATGAGCAGTTCTTC,CASSFSLAGNEQFF
NA,NA,TRBJ1-6,TRBV12-3/TRBV12-4,TGTGCCAGCACCGCCAACCGGGGCTCAAATTCACCCCTCCACTTT,CASTANRGSNSPLHF
TRBD2,many,TRBJ2-2,TRBV5-1,TGCGCCAGCAGCTTGGCCTCGAGCGGGGGGAACACCGGGGAGCTGTTTTTT,CASSLASSGGNTGELFF
TRBD2,few,TRBJ2-7,TRBV7-3,TGTGCCAGCAGCTCGGGACTAGCGGGCGCGGGGGAGCAGTACTTC,CASSSGLAGAGEQYF
TRBD2,once,TRBJ2-3,TRBV20-1,TGCAGTGCTAGATCGGGGGGTCACACAGGTACGCAGTATTTT,CSARSGGHTGTQYF
TRBD1,few,TRBJ2-1,TRBV14,TGTGCCAGCAGCCCCCAGTGGGGCAGGGGGCCGCATCCTTATTCCAATGAGCAGTTCTTC,CASSPQWGRGPHPYSNEQFF
TRBD2,many,TRBJ2-1,TRBV29-1,TGCAGCCCAAGGGTGACTAGCGGGGGATACAATGAGCAGTTCTTC,CSPRVTSGGYNEQFF
TRBD2,NA,TRBJ2-1,TRBV11-2,TGTGCCAGCAGCCTAGGACTAGCAGTGAACAATGAGCAGTTCTTC,CASSLGLAVNNEQFF
NA,NA,TRBJ2-5,TRBV5-6,TGTGCCAGCAGCGTGGCGACAGCCCAAGAGACCCAGTACTTC,CASSVATAQETQYF
TRBD2,many,TRBJ2-1,TRBV20-1,TGCAGTGCACCGGGACTAGCGGGAGGGGGGGATGAGCAGTTCTTC,CSAPGLAGGGDEQFF
NA,NA,TRBJ2-2,TRBV18,TGTGCCATCTCAAAATATTCGTGGAACGGGGAGCTGTTTTTT,CAISKYSWNGELFF
NA,NA,TRBJ2-7,TRBV18,TGTGCCGGCTCGTCCCCCAGTCGCTACGAGCAGTACTTC,CAGSSPSRYEQYF
NA,NA,TRBJ2-3,TRBV5-1,TGCGCCAGCTATGATGGGGTGGGGAACACAGATACGCAGTATTTT,CASYDGVGNTDTQYF
NA,many,TRBJ2-3,TRBV12-3/TRBV12-4,TGTGCCAGCAGTATCCGGGAACTCACAGATACGCAGTATTTT,CASSIRELTDTQYF
NA,NA,TRBJ1-2,TRBV25-1,TGTGCCAGCAGAGACGACAGGAGGGCCGGTGGCTACACCTTC,CASRDDRRAGGYTF
TRBD2,NA,TRBJ2-1,TRBV7-2,TGTGCCAGCAAGGGCGGGAGCTCCTACAATAGGCAGTTCTTC,CASKGGSSYNRQFF
NA,NA,TRBJ2-6,TRBV6-1,TGTGCCAGCAGTGTCCATCAGAGCTCTGGGGCCAACGTCCTGACTTTC,CASSVHQSSGANVLTF
TRBD1,NA,TRBJ1-2,TRBV3-1,TGTGCCAGCAGCCAGCCCACCGGGACAGGGGGCTATGGCTACACCTTC,CASSQPTGTGGYGYTF
TRBD2,NA,TRBJ2-3,TRBV4-1,TGCGCCAGCAGCCACTCCGGGACTAGCGGGGGGTCAGATACGCAGTATTTT,CASSHSGTSGGSDTQYF
TRBD1,NA,TRBJ1-4,TRBV6-6,TGTGCCAGCAGTCAGACAGGGGAAGAGAAGAAACTGTTTTTT,CASSQTGEEKKLFF
TRBD1,once,TRBJ2-3,TRBV5-1,TGCGCCAGCAGCTTTTCGACAGGGGGCCGCACAGATACGCAGTATTTT,CASSFSTGGRTDTQYF
NA,NA,TRBJ2-3,TRBV5-1,TGCGCCAGCAGCTTGGCGGTAGCTAACACAGATACGCAGTATTTT,CASSLAVANTDTQYF
NA,NA,TRBJ2-2,TRBV24-1,TGTGCCACCAGTGTATGGGGCGACACCGGGGAGCTGTTTTTT,CATSVWGDTGELFF
NA,few,TRBJ1-1,TRBV20-1,TGCAGTGCTCCCCCAAATACAGTGAACACTGAAGCTTTCTTT,CSAPPNTVNTEAFF
TRBD2,NA,TRBJ2-5,TRBV20-1,TGCAGTGCAGTGGCTAGCGGGAGTAAGACCCAGTACTTC,CSAVASGSKTQYF
NA,NA,TRBJ1-6,TRBV20-1,TGCAGTGCTAGAGATAACCCTCGGGGCTCGGGGGGTAATTCACCCCTCCACTTT,CSARDNPRGSGGNSPLHF
NA,NA,TRBJ2-1,TRBV6-5,TGTGCCAGCAGTTATGGACAGTTCCGCAATGAGCAGTTCTTC,CASSYGQFRNEQFF
NA,few,TRBJ2-3,TRBV7-8,TGTGCCAGCAGCTTAAGTGAAGATACGCAGTATTTT,CASSLSEDTQYF
NA,many,TRBJ2-3,TRBV6-5,TGTGCCAGCAGTTACTCGGGACCCACAGATACGCAGTATTTT,CASSYSGPTDTQYF
NA,NA,TRBJ2-1,TRBV6-1,TGTGCCAGCAGTCGTCCGGCGGCCCCGTCCCCCTACAATGAGCAGTTCTTC,CASSRPAAPSPYNEQFF